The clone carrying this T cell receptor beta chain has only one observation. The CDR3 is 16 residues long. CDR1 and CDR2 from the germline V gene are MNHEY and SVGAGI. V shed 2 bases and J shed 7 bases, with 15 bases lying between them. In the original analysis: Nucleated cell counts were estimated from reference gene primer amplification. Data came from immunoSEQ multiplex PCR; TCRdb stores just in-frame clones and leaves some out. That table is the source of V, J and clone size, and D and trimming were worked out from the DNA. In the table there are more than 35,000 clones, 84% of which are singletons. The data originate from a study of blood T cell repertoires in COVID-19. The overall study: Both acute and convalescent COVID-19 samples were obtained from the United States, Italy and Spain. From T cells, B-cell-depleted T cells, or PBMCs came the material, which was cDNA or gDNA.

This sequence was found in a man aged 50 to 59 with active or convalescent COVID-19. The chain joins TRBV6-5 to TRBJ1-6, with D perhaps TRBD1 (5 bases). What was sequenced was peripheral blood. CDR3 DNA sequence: TGTGCCAGCAGTTACCCATCCAGGGTCGGGAATTCACCCCTCCACTTT. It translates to CASSYPSRVGNSPLHF.